Here is one T cell receptor beta chain with its context. cDNA came from about 0.5 to 1 ug RNA primed by random hexamers. MiXCR, run by TCRdb on the immunoSEQ multiplex PCR reads, gives a single entry per CDR3 protein. The data hold around 280,000 distinct CDR3 sequences, with about 91% observed a single time. The sample belongs to a study of CD8 T cells in Susac syndrome. Trimming shortened V by 3 bases and J by 8 bases, and 13 bases separated the two germline ends. This CDR3 has 13 residues. The chain links TRBV12-3 or TRBV12-4 to TRBJ1-1; D unresolved. Sequenced: CD4+ T cells from PBMCs. The receptor was derived from a human donor with multiple sclerosis. CDR3 loop: CASSLRVQTEAFF. The CDR3 DNA reads TGTGCCAGCAGTTTGCGTGTACAGACAGAAGCTTTCTTT.